This TCR beta chain was sequenced for a study of blood T cell repertoires in COVID-19. This CDR3 has 15 residues. Germline values: CDR1 SGHTA, CDR2 FQGNSA. Trimming took 8 bases from V and 7 from J; bases not matched to a gene: 12. As handled by the study authors: Amplification of reference gene primers provided the estimated nucleated cell counts. The assay was immunoSEQ multiplex PCR, and TCRdb's table has in-frame clones only and misses some. V and J calls and clone size are copied from that table; D and trimming were computed from the DNA. The sample includes approximately 120,000 clones, around 83% of them seen just once. One Seattle source followed patients from active infection through their disease course.

The chain uses TRBV7-2 and TRBJ2-3, with 10 bases lining up with TRBD2. The sequence came from a woman of 80 years or more with COVID-19, enrolled during active disease. The sample consisted of peripheral blood. CDR3 residues: CASASTSGTLNTQYF. In DNA form, the CDR3 reads TGTGCCAGCGCTTCAACTAGCGGGACACTAAATACGCAGTATTTT.